The clone carrying this TCR beta chain has just one count. The antigen remains undetermined. The record originates from a study of CD8+CD57+ T cells in acquired aplastic anemia. Study information: The DNA of sorted CD4+ and CD8+ cells averaged approximately 3.4 ug.

According to the study, genomic DNA was the template for TCR beta VDJ and CDR3 profiling. TCRdb recomputed calls from the reads with MiXCR, one row per CDR3 protein. In the table there are 150,000 to 200,000 distinct CDR3 sequences, around 66% of which are singletons. General observations from the study: Patients and controls were not found to differ significantly in CD8+ Simpson's diversity. Common to patients and controls were approximately 30 CD8+ CDR3 sequences.

This CDR3 has 17 amino acids. Trimming at V came to 1 base and at J to 6 bases, leaving 11 bases not matched to a gene. The germline V gene encodes CDR1 SGDLS and CDR2 YYNGEE. This chain links TRBV9 with TRBJ2-1, with 9 positions matching TRBD1. This receptor was taken from a human donor with severe aplastic anemia or a healthy control (not recorded which). Sequencing was done on a sample of sorted CD4+, CD8+, or CD8+CD57+ T cells (not recorded which) from PBMCs. This CDR3 is CASSVRPPGQGGNEQFF. Here the CDR3 DNA reads TGTGCCAGCAGCGTACGGCCTCCGGGACAGGGCGGCAATGAGCAGTTCTTC.